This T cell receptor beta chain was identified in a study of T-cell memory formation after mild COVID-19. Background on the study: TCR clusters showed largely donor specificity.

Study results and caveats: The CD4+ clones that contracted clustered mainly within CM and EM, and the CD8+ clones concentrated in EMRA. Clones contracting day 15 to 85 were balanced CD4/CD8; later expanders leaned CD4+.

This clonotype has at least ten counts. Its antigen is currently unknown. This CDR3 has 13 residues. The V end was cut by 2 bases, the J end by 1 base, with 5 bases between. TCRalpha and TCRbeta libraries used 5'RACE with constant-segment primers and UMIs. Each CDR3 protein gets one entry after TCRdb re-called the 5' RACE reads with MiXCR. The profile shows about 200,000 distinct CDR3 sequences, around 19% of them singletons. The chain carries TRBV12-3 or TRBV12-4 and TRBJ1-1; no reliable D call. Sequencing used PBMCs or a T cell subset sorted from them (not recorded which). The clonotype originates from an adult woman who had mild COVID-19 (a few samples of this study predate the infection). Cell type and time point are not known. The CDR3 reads CASSLRENTEAFF. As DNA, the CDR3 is TGTGCCAGCAGTTTAAGAGAGAACACTGAAGCTTTCTTT.